Listed below are T cell receptor beta chains from one sample, sequenced in a study of Ad26.COV2.S vaccination and SARS-CoV-2 variants. Only in-frame clones appear in the TCRdb table, and some are missing; sequencing was by immunoSEQ multiplex PCR. The table has around 450,000 clones, roughly 87% seen once; the top ten hold 1.5% to 2%. Here the sequenced sample was peripheral blood, taken in a trial of Ad26.COV2.S vaccine versus placebo. These TCRs come from a person between 18 and 65 years old who received the Ad26.COV2.S COVID-19 vaccine or a placebo. CDR3s include the opening cysteine and the closing phenylalanine or tryptophan. The D gene is left open where the match is weak. Clone size is not always given. Where it is, it says once, few, many or a class for expanded clones.

j_call	clone_size	v_call	d_call	cdr3_aa	cdr3_nt
TRBJ1-1	-	TRBV9	TRBD1	CASSARQGSAEAFF	TGTGCCAGCAGCGCCCGACAGGGGAGCGCTGAAGCTTTCTTT
TRBJ1-4	once	TRBV30	TRBD1	CAWSAGQGFNEKLFF	TGTGCCTGGAGTGCTGGACAGGGCTTTAATGAAAAACTGTTTTTT
TRBJ2-2	-	TRBV7-8	TRBD2	CASSLDLAAGVRGELFF	TGTGCCAGCAGCTTGGACCTAGCAGCGGGAGTACGCGGGGAGCTGTTTTTT
TRBJ1-4	-	TRBV5-1	-	CASSLARRDEKLFF	TGCGCCAGCAGCTTGGCCAGGCGGGATGAAAAACTGTTTTTT
TRBJ1-1	-	TRBV2	-	CASSYQAMNTEAFF	TGTGCCAGCAGTTATCAAGCCATGAACACTGAAGCTTTCTTT
TRBJ2-5	-	TRBV28	TRBD2	CASLPPPRGGQETQYF	TGTGCCAGCCTTCCACCTCCCCGGGGGGGCCAAGAGACCCAGTACTTC
TRBJ2-7	few	TRBV10-3	-	CAISESFPSSYEQYF	TGTGCCATCAGTGAGTCGTTTCCCAGCTCCTACGAGCAGTACTTC
TRBJ1-1	-	TRBV19	TRBD1	CASSLLRDRGKAFF	TGTGCCAGTAGTTTGCTTCGGGACAGGGGGAAAGCTTTCTTT
TRBJ1-6	-	TRBV7-3	-	CASSSTGLGSPLHF	TGTGCCAGCAGCTCAACAGGGCTCGGTTCACCCCTCCACTTT
TRBJ2-3	-	TRBV27	-	CASSLVGDQWTDTQYF	TGTGCCAGCAGTTTAGTCGGGGATCAGTGGACAGATACGCAGTATTTT
TRBJ1-2	-	TRBV6-2/TRBV6-3	-	CASSYGGNYGYTF	TGTGCCAGCAGTTACGGGGGAAACTATGGCTACACCTTC
TRBJ1-2	-	TRBV9	TRBD1	CASSQDRDGYTF	TGTGCCAGCAGCCAGGACAGGGATGGCTACACCTTC
TRBJ1-5	-	TRBV2	-	CASSDGPGQPQHF	TGTGCCAGCAGTGACGGGCCCGGTCAGCCCCAGCATTTT
TRBJ1-6	-	TRBV25-1	-	CASSPAVSSYNSPLHF	TGTGCCAGCAGCCCCGCTGTGAGCTCCTATAATTCACCCCTCCACTTT
TRBJ1-5	-	TRBV7-9	-	CASSLGGGRNQPQHF	TGTGCCAGCAGCCTGGGGGGTGGCCGCAATCAGCCCCAGCATTTT
TRBJ2-2	-	TRBV28	TRBD1	CASHRGDGELFF	TGTGCCAGCCACAGGGGGGACGGGGAGCTGTTTTTT
TRBJ1-3	-	TRBV6-4	TRBD1	CASSDPRPGGGGNTIYF	TGTGCCAGCAGTGATCCCCGGCCAGGGGGCGGTGGAAACACCATATATTTT
TRBJ2-7	-	TRBV11-2	-	CASSMGLDYEQYF	TGTGCCAGCAGCATGGGACTCGACTACGAGCAGTACTTC
TRBJ2-3	-	TRBV15	TRBD2	CATSRGSSGSTDTQYF	TGTGCCACCAGCAGAGGTTCTAGCGGGAGCACAGATACGCAGTATTTT
TRBJ1-1	-	TRBV27	-	CASSLYPGLNTEAFF	TGTGCCAGCAGTTTATACCCCGGATTGAACACTGAAGCTTTCTTT
TRBJ1-4	-	TRBV2	TRBD1	CASSGGQQSNEKLFF	TGTGCCAGCAGTGGGGGACAGCAGAGTAATGAAAAACTGTTTTTT
TRBJ1-2	-	TRBV7-2	-	CASSLEPGNYGYTF	TGTGCCAGCAGCTTAGAGCCAGGGAACTATGGCTACACCTTC
TRBJ1-1	few	TRBV6-5	TRBD1	CASLLTGPMNTEAFF	TGTGCCAGCCTGTTGACAGGGCCAATGAACACTGAAGCTTTCTTT
TRBJ2-2	-	TRBV14	TRBD2	CASSLAGLYGELFF	TGTGCCAGCAGCCTAGCGGGGTTATACGGGGAGCTGTTTTTT
TRBJ2-1	-	TRBV28	-	CASSLGHYEQFF	TGTGCCAGCAGTTTAGGTCACTATGAGCAGTTCTTC
TRBJ1-2	-	TRBV6-4	-	CASKKTTLRYGYTF	TGTGCCAGCAAGAAGACGACCCTTCGGTATGGCTACACCTTC
TRBJ2-3	-	TRBV7-9	-	CAGVLASTDTQYF	TGTGCCGGGGTCCTGGCTAGCACAGATACGCAGTATTTT
TRBJ1-2	-	TRBV19	-	CASSPRTANPYGYTF	TGTGCCAGTAGTCCCCGGACAGCCAACCCCTATGGCTACACCTTC